The source of this T cell receptor beta chain is a study of blood T cell repertoires in COVID-19 (dated by TCRdb to the early 2020s). Notes on the research overall: Collaborator samples came from the United States, Italy and Spain and covered acute and convalescent phases of COVID-19. The repertoires were released in a freely available public database intended as a resource for research on the immune response to SARS-CoV-2. The material from the prospective study consisted of cDNA or gDNA derived from T cells, B-cell-depleted T cells, or PBMCs. The samples were drawn from two sources: the first 160 participants of the ongoing ImmuneRACE study, and 950 to 1,500 subjects contributed by 6 global collaborators. Nearly every sample came with metadata listing a de-identified subject ID, COVID-19 status, age in years and sex. Deeply sampled blood TCRbeta repertoires from subjects exposed to, actively infected with, or recovered from COVID-19 were included in the dataset. Where HLA class I and class II types were available, the types were taken from metadata supplied by the sample provider, not from assay-based typing. The research as a whole found: The amount of clinical and demographic metadata varied by source and participant and was provided uncurated.

One collaborating source in Seattle enrolled patients during active infection and followed them longitudinally through the course of disease. Each collaborating institution followed its own protocols to collect whole blood in K2EDTA tubes. Collaborator samples were shipped for TCRbeta analysis as frozen whole blood, isolated PBMCs, or DNA extracted from either sample type. The germline ends are 23 bases apart after V is trimmed by 10 bases and J by 7 bases. There are 15 amino acids in the CDR3, from cysteine to phenylalanine inclusive. Only CDR3 DNA is held: 45 bases, read in frame from base 1. CDR1 KGHDR and CDR2 SFDVKD are derived from the germline V gene. TCRbeta CDR3 regions were amplified from genomic DNA using the immunoSEQ Assay, a bias-controlled multiplex PCR. In the paper's pipeline: The number of nucleated cells in each sample was estimated from the amplification of reference gene primers within the assay. To quantify the absolute abundance of each unique TCRbeta CDR3 rearrangement, sequence reads were collapsed and filtered. Productive Simpson clonality was computed per sample as the square root of Simpson's diversity index over productive rearrangements. This is the immuneACCESS table as TCRdb keeps it, with only in-frame sequences that have V and J called. A part of the clones is gone; compared with another copy, unresolved V genes explain less than half, and the rest is unexplained. That table gives V, J and clone size, and the DNA gave D and trimming. This sample has 55,000 to 65,000 clones in its table, and 80% to 85% of those were observed once. The leading ten clones occupy 10% of the sample.

This clone appeared a single time. Which antigen it targets is not known. No quality values exist for individual bases; no much larger clone is one base distant. Sequenced sample: peripheral blood. The source is a man aged 25-45 years with COVID-19, enrolled during active disease. This receptor chain uses TRBV24-1 and TRBJ2-3; a tentative D call is TRBD1 (7 bases match). CDR3 sequence: CATLMGGQSTYTQYF. The DNA is TGTGCCACTCTTATGGGGGGACAGAGCACTTATACGCAGTATTTT.